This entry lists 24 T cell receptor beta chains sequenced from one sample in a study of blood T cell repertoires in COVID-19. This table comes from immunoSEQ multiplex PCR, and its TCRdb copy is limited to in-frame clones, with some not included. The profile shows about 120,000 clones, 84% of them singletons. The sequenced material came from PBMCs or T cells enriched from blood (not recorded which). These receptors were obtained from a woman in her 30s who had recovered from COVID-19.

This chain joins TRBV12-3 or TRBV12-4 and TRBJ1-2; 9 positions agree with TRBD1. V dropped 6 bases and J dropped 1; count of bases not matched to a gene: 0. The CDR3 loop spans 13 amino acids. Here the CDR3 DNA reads TGTGCCAGCAGGGACAGGGGTAACTATGGCTACACCTTC. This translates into CASRDRGNYGYTF.

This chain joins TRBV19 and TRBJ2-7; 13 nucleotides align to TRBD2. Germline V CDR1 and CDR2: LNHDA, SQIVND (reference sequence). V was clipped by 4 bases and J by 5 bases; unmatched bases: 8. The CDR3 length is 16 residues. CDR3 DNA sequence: TGTGCCAGTAGTAATCTCGAACTAGCGGGAGGGGACGAGCAGTACTTC. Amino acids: CASSNLELAGGDEQYF.

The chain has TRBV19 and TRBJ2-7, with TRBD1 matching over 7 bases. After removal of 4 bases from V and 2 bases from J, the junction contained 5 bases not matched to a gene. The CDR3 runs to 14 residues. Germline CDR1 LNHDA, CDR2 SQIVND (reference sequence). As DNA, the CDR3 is TGTGCCAGTAGTAAAGACAGGGAACCCTACGAGCAGTACTTC. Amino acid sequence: CASSKDREPYEQYF.

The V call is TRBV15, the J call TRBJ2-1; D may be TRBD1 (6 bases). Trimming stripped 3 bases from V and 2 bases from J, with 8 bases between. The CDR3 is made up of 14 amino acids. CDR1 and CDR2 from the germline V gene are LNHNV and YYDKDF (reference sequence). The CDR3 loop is CATSSQGTYNEQFF. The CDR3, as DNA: TGTGCCACCAGCAGTCAGGGGACCTACAATGAGCAGTTCTTC.

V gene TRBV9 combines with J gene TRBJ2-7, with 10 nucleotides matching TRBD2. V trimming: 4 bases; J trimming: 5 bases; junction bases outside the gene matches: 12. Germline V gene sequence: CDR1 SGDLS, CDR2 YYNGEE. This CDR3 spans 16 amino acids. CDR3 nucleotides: TGTGCCAGCAGCCCCTCTAGCGGGAGAGCAGAAAACGAGCAGTACTTC. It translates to CASSPSSGRAENEQYF.

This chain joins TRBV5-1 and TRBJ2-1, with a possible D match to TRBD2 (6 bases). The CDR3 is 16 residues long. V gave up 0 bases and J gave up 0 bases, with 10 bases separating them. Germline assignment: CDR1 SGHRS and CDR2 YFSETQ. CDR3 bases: TGCGCCAGCAGCTTGGACGTGACTAGCTCCTACAATGAGCAGTTCTTC. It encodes CASSLDVTSSYNEQFF.

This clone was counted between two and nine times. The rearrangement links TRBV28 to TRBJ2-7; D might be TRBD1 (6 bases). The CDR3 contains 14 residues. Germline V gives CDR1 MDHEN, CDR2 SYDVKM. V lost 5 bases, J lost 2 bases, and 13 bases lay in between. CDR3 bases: TGTGCCAGCAGTCGGGACAAGGTCACCTACGAGCAGTACTTC. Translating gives CASSRDKVTYEQYF. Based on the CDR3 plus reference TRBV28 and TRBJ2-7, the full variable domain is DVKVTQSSRYLVKRTGEKVFLECVQDMDHENMFWYRQDPGLGLRLIYFSYDVKMKEKGDIPEGYSVSREKKERFSLILESASTNQTSMYLCASSRDKVTYEQYFGPGTRLTVT.

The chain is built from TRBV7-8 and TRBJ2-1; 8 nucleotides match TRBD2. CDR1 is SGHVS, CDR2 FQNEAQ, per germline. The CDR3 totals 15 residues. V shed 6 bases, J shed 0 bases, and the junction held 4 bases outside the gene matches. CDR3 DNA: TGTGCCAGCAGGGTAAGCGGGAGCTCCTACAATGAGCAGTTCTTC. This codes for CASRVSGSSYNEQFF. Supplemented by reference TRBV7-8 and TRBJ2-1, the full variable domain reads GAGVSQSPRYKVAKRGQDVALRCDPISGHVSLFWYQQALGQGPEFLTYFQNEAQLDKSGLPSDRFFAERPEGSVSTLKIQRTQQEDSAVYLCASRVSGSSYNEQFFGPGTRLTVL.

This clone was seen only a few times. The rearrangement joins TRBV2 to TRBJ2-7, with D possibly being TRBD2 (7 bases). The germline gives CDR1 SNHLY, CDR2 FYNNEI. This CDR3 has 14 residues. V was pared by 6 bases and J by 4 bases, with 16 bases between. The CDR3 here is CASRNGRGPYEQYF. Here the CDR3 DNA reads TGTGCCAGCAGAAATGGGCGGGGGCCTTACGAGCAGTACTTC.

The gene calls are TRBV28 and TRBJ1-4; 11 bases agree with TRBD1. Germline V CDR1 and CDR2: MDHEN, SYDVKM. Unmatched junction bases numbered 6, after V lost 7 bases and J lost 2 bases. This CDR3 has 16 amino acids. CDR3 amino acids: CASKGTGGPTNEKLFF. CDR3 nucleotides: TGTGCCAGCAAGGGGACAGGGGGTCCCACTAATGAAAAACTGTTTTTT.

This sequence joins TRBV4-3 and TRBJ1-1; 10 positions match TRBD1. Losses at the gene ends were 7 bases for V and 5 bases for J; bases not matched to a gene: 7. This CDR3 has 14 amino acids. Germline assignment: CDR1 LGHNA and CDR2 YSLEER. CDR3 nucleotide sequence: TGCGCCAGCACCAGGACAGGGGGAGGGACTGAAGCTTTCTTT. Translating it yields CASTRTGGGTEAFF.

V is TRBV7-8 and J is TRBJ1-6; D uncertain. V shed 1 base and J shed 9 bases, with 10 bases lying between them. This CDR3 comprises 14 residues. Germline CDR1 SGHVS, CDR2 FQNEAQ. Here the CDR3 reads CASSLGGNGSPLHF. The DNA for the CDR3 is TGTGCCAGCAGCTTAGGCGGGAACGGTTCACCCCTCCACTTT.

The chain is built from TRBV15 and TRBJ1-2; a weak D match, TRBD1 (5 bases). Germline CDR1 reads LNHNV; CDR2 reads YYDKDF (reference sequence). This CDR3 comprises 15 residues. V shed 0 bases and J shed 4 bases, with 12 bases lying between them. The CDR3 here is CATSRDRGEIYGYTF. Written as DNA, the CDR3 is TGTGCCACCAGCAGAGACCGGGGGGAGATCTATGGCTACACCTTC.

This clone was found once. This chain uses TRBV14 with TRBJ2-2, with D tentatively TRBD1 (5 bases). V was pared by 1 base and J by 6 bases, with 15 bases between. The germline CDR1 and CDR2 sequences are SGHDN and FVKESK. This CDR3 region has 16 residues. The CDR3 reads CASSQAIRGTPGELFF. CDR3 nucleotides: TGTGCCAGCAGCCAAGCAATTAGGGGTACGCCCGGGGAGCTGTTTTTT.

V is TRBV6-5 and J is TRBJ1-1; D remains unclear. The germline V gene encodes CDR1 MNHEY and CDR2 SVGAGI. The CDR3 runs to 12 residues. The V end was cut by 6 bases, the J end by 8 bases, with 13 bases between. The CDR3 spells CASSYRRGEAFF. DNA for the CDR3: TGTGCCAGCAGCTACCGGCGGGGAGAAGCTTTCTTT.

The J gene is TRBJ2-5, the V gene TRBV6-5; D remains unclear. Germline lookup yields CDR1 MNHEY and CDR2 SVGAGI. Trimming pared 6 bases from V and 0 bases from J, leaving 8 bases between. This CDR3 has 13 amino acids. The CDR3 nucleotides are TGTGCCAGCAGACGAACTAACCAAGAGACCCAGTACTTC. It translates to CASRRTNQETQYF.

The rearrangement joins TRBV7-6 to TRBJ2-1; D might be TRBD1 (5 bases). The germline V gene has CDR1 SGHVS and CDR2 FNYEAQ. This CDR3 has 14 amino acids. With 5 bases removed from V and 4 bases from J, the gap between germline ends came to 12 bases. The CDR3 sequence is CASSPRPGYNEQFF. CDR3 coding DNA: TGTGCCAGCAGCCCCCGGCCAGGGTACAATGAGCAGTTCTTC.

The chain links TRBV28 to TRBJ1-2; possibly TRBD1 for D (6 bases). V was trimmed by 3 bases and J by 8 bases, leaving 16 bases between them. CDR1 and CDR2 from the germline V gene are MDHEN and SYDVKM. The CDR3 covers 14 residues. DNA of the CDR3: TGTGCCAGCAGTTTTTACGCAGGGGAGGGGGGCTACACCTTC. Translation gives CASSFYAGEGGYTF.

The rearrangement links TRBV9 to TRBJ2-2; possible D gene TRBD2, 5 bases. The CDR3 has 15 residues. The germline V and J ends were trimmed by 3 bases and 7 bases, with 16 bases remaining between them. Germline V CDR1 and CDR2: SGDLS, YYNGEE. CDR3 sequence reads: CASSASFGVGGELFF. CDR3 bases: TGTGCCAGCAGCGCTTCGTTCGGGGTCGGCGGGGAGCTGTTTTTT.

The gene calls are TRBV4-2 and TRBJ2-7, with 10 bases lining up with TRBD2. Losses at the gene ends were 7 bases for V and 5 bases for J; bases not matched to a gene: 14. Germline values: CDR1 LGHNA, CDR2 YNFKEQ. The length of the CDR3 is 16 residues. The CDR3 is CASTMMLAGEPHEQYF. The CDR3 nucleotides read TGTGCCAGCACCATGATGCTAGCGGGGGAGCCCCACGAGCAGTACTTC.

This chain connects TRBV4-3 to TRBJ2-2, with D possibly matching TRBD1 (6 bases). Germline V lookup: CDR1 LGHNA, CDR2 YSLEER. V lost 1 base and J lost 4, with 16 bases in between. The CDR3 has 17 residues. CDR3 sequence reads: CASSQAPRGSLTGELFF. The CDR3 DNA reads TGCGCCAGCAGCCAAGCCCCTAGGGGGTCTCTCACCGGGGAGCTGTTTTTT.

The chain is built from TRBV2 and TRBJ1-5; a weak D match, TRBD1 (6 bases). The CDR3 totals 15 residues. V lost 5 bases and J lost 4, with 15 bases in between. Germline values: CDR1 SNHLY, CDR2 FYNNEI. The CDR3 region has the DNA TGTGCCAGCAGTTCTCAGGGGTTGGGAAATCAGCCCCAGCATTTT. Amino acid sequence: CASSSQGLGNQPQHF.

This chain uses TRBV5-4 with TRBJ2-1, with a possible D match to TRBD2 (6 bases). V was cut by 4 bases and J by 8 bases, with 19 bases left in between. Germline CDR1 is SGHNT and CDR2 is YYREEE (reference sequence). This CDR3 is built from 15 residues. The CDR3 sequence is CASSAKTRIADEQFF. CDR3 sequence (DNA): TGTGCCAGCAGCGCCAAAACCCGGATAGCGGATGAGCAGTTCTTC.

The CDR3 DNA follows: TGCGCCAGCAGCCAACTGCGCGGGACTAGCGGACAAAGGAGCTCCTACGAGCAGTACTTC. Residues: CASSQLRGTSGQRSSYEQYF. The gene calls are TRBV4-3 and TRBJ2-7; TRBD2 matches 11 bases. The CDR3 has 20 residues. V gave up 2 bases and J gave up 0 bases; unmatched junction bases: 15. Germline V lookup: CDR1 LGHNA, CDR2 YSLEER.